These 17 T cell receptor beta chains came from one sample sequenced in a study of blood T cell repertoires in COVID-19 (dated by TCRdb to 2020 to 2022). Libraries came from the immunoSEQ multiplex PCR assay. As stored in TCRdb, this immuneACCESS dataset retains in-frame rearrangements with V and J assigned. A fraction of the clones does not appear; measured against another copy, unresolved V genes explain less than half of the discrepancy, and the remainder lacks a known reason. The sample includes 65,000 to 90,000 clones, with roughly 86% observed a single time. The ten largest clones capture 22% of the sample. The sequenced sample consisted of peripheral blood. These receptors came from a woman older than 75 in a cohort sampled during active or convalescent COVID-19.

This chain joins TRBV5-1 and TRBJ2-5; TRBD1 matches at 10 bases. The CDR3 totals 16 residues. Trimming removed 1 base from V and 5 bases from J; junction bases left unmatched: 8. Per germline, CDR1 SGHRS and CDR2 YFSETQ. This CDR3 is CASSLTPGQGTETQYF. The CDR3 DNA sequence: TGCGCCAGCAGCTTGACCCCGGGACAGGGGACGGAGACCCAGTACTTC.

The rearrangement joins TRBV10-2 to TRBJ1-1; D remains unclear. V lost 0 bases and J 5 bases, leaving 10 bases between the germline ends. The CDR3 is made up of 14 amino acids. The V gene's germline CDR1 is WSHSY and CDR2 SAAADI. CDR3 sequence (DNA): TGCGCCAGCAGTGAGTCAACGGCCAGGACTGAAGCTTTCTTT. This translates into CASSESTARTEAFF.

V and J are TRBV10-1 and TRBJ2-2; D is perhaps TRBD2 (5 bases). In germline, CDR1 is WNHNN, CDR2 SYGVQD (reference sequence). The V and J ends lost 4 bases and 7 bases respectively, with 19 bases between them. The CDR3 runs 16 residues. The CDR3 DNA reads as TGCGCCAGCAGTGTAACTAGAAATGCGCTGCGCGGGGAGCTGTTTTTT. Protein sequence: CASSVTRNALRGELFF.

In DNA, the CDR3 is TGTGCCAGCAGCCCGGGGGGCAAGACGAACACTGAAGCTTTCTTT. Amino acid sequence: CASSPGGKTNTEAFF. The chain carries TRBV7-9 and TRBJ1-1; D perhaps matches TRBD1 (6 bases). CDR3 length equals 15 residues. The germline gives CDR1 SEHNR, CDR2 FQNEAQ (reference sequence). V was pared by 5 bases and J by 1 base, with 14 bases between.

The rearrangement links TRBV6-6 to TRBJ2-1; 10 bases map to TRBD1. V shed 7 bases, J shed 5 bases, and the junction held 5 bases outside the gene matches. The germline V gene has CDR1 MNHNY and CDR2 SVGAGI (reference sequence). The CDR3 is made up of 14 amino acids. The CDR3 region has the DNA TGTGCCAGCATCCGGGACAGGGGCAACAATGAGCAGTTCTTC. Translated: CASIRDRGNNEQFF.

The V gene is TRBV11-2, the J gene TRBJ2-1, with D perhaps TRBD1 (6 bases). V gave up 0 bases and J gave up 0 bases, with 9 bases separating them. In germline, CDR1 is SGHAT, CDR2 FQNNGV. This CDR3 is 16 amino acids long. The DNA of the CDR3 is TGTGCCAGCAGCTTAGATAGGGGGAGCTCCTACAATGAGCAGTTCTTC. Its protein is CASSLDRGSSYNEQFF.

This chain links TRBV11-3 with TRBJ2-2, with TRBD2 matching over 7 bases. Per germline, CDR1 SGHNT and CDR2 YENEEA. This CDR3 has 15 residues. V lost 7 bases to trimming and J lost 5 bases; unmatched junction nucleotides: 10. CDR3 loop: CASTNSGRPTGELFF. The CDR3 nucleotides read TGTGCCAGCACCAACTCCGGGAGGCCGACCGGGGAGCTGTTTTTT.

This sequence joins TRBV7-9 and TRBJ2-3; tentative D call: TRBD2 (6 bases). The V gene's germline CDR1 is SEHNR and CDR2 FQNEAQ (reference sequence). The V gene lost 8 bases and the J gene lost 5 bases, with 8 bases spanning the gap. The CDR3 extends over 11 amino acids. The CDR3 bases are TGTGCCAGCCGGCGGGAAGATACGCAGTATTTT. Residues: CASRREDTQYF.

The chain is built from TRBV24-1 and TRBJ2-1; tentatively, D is TRBD1 (7 bases). V lost 1 base and J 3 bases, leaving 12 bases between the germline ends. Germline values: CDR1 KGHDR, CDR2 SFDVKD. This CDR3 spans 16 amino acids. The CDR3: CATSDFRQGLYNEQFF. The CDR3 DNA sequence: TGTGCCACCAGTGATTTCCGACAGGGACTCTACAATGAGCAGTTCTTC.

The rearrangement joins TRBV30 to TRBJ2-2, with D possibly TRBD1 on 5 matching bases. From germline, CDR1 is GTSNPN and CDR2 SVGIG (reference sequence). V lost 3 bases and J lost 2, with 19 bases in between. This CDR3 has 17 amino acids. As DNA, the CDR3 is TGTGCCTGGAGCCATACCGACAGCCTCGGTAACACCGGGGAGCTGTTTTTT. It specifies CAWSHTDSLGNTGELFF.

This chain uses TRBV10-3 with TRBJ1-1, with a possible D match to TRBD1 (5 bases). Germline CDR1 is ENHRY and CDR2 is SYGVKD. Between the trimmed V and J ends, which lost 3 bases and 1 base, there was a span of 12 bases. The CDR3 length is 15 residues. CDR3 amino acids: CAISDTGTENTEAFF. CDR3 bases: TGTGCCATCAGTGACACCGGGACTGAGAACACTGAAGCTTTCTTT.

This clone was found once. The J gene is TRBJ2-5, the V gene TRBV7-9, with D possibly being TRBD1 (6 bases). With 4 bases removed from V and 2 bases from J, the gap between germline ends came to 11 bases. The germline V gene encodes CDR1 SEHNR and CDR2 FQNEAQ (reference sequence). CDR3 length: 14 amino acids. CDR3 sequence: CASSSTGWQETQYF. The DNA of the CDR3 is TGTGCCAGCAGCTCAACAGGGTGGCAAGAGACCCAGTACTTC.

The chain carries TRBV7-8 and TRBJ1-2; TRBD1 is a possible D gene (6 bases). Germline V lookup: CDR1 SGHVS, CDR2 FQNEAQ. CDR3 length equals 13 residues. V lost 1 base and J lost 3, with 6 bases in between. CDR3 in DNA: TGTGCCAGCAGCTTAGGGGGGCACTATGGCTACACCTTC. It translates to CASSLGGHYGYTF.

The rearrangement uses TRBV29-1 and TRBJ1-6; 7 bases line up with TRBD1. The J segment lost 9 bases and the V segment lost 6 bases, leaving 8 bases of the junction unmatched. This CDR3 has 13 amino acids. Germline CDR1 SQVTM, CDR2 ANQGSEA. CDR3 coding DNA: TGCAGCGTAATGGGACAGTATGGTTCACCCCTCCACTTT. Its protein product is CSVMGQYGSPLHF.

The chain links TRBV5-1 to TRBJ1-6; TRBD1 aligns across 9 bases. The CDR3 length is 16 residues. Per germline, CDR1 SGHRS and CDR2 YFSETQ. The V segment lost 3 bases and the J segment 7 bases; nucleotides outside the gene matches: 8. The CDR3: CASSSAGQGKNSPLHF. The CDR3 DNA reads TGCGCCAGCAGCTCCGCGGGACAGGGCAAGAATTCACCCCTCCACTTT.

The J gene is TRBJ1-1, the V gene TRBV6-5; D remains unclear. Trimming removed 4 bases at V and 1 base at J, with 13 bases between. Germline CDR1 and CDR2: MNHEY and SVGAGI. The CDR3 runs to 15 residues. As DNA, the CDR3 is TGTGCCAGCAGTTCCGCCCCTACAGCGAACACTGAAGCTTTCTTT. It yields the protein CASSSAPTANTEAFF.

There are a few counts of this clone. The chain joins TRBV5-1 to TRBJ1-2; 7 nucleotides line up with TRBD1. J lost 10 bases, V lost 0 bases, and 6 bases had no gene match. The CDR3 length is 13 residues. The germline gives CDR1 SGHRS, CDR2 YFSETQ. The CDR3 protein is CASSLGDSLPYTF. CDR3 DNA: TGCGCCAGCAGCTTGGGGGACAGCCTTCCCTACACCTTC.